This record looks at one T cell receptor beta chain sequence and its context. In this sample, this clone turned up once. Its cognate antigen has yet to be identified. The record has no base qualities; no much larger clone is one base away. TCRbeta CDR3 regions were amplified from genomic DNA using the immunoSEQ Assay, a bias-controlled multiplex PCR. Per the original workflow: The number of nucleated cells in each sample was estimated from the amplification of reference gene primers within the assay. To quantify the absolute abundance of each unique TCRbeta CDR3 rearrangement, sequence reads were collapsed and filtered. For each sample, productive Simpson clonality was calculated as the square root of Simpson's diversity index over productive rearrangements. TCRdb took over this immuneACCESS table, retaining in-frame rearrangements with V and J assigned. Such tables are incomplete; in checked studies, under half of the missing clones stem from an unresolved V gene, and the remainder is unexplained. Clone size and the V and J calls come from that table; the DNA yielded D and trimming. In this sample the table shows 150,000 or so clones, almost 90% of which occur a single time. 1.5% to 1.7% of the sample is taken by the ten largest.

These data are taken from a study of blood T cell repertoires in COVID-19 (dated by TCRdb to the early 2020s). General notes on the study: Samples covering the acute and convalescent phases of COVID-19 were provided by collaborators in the United States, Italy and Spain. Subjects who had been exposed to COVID-19, were actively infected with it, or had recovered from it provided the deeply sampled blood TCRbeta repertoires that made up the dataset. The material from the prospective study consisted of cDNA or gDNA derived from T cells, B-cell-depleted T cells, or PBMCs. Where HLA class I and class II types were available, the types were taken from metadata supplied by the sample provider, not from assay-based typing. The samples were drawn from the first 160 participants of the ongoing ImmuneRACE study and from 1,200 or so subjects provided by 6 global collaborators. The repertoires were released in a freely available public database intended as a resource for research on the immune response to SARS-CoV-2. Sample metadata almost always included a de-identified subject ID, COVID-19 status, age in years and sex.

Whole blood was collected in K2EDTA tubes by collaborating institutions according to the institutions' own protocols. For TCRbeta analysis, collaborators shipped samples in one of three forms: frozen whole blood, isolated PBMCs, or DNA extracted from either of those sample types. Inclusive of the bounding cysteine and phenylalanine, the CDR3 is 14 residues long. Here the CDR3 DNA is all that survives: 42 bases in frame from base 1. Ends trimmed: V by 6 bases, J by 7 bases; bases unmatched to a gene: 12. For CDR1 and CDR2, the germline V gene lists SNHLY and FYNNEI. What the research found in general, with its limitations: The quantity of clinical and demographic metadata differed by source and by participant and was supplied without curation.

This TCR was sampled from a woman aged 60-70 years with acute or convalescent COVID-19. Sequencing was done on a sample of peripheral blood. The sequence joins TRBV2 to TRBJ2-7; 7 bases in the middle match TRBD1. The DNA is as follows: TGTGCCAGCAGAACCGGGACAGCCTTACAAGAGCAGTACTTC. Translated, it reads CASRTGTALQEQYF.